This T cell receptor (beta chain) was observed in a study of prognosis after radiotherapy for stage I lung cancer. Overall study context: It was considered that all non-small cell lung cancer patients were medically inoperable. A handful of patients developed post-radiotherapy distant metastases at median around seven months; 15 had no significant progression.

CDR1 SGHVS and CDR2 FQNEAQ come from the germline V gene. V gave up 2 bases and J gave up 1 base, with 17 bases separating them. This CDR3 has 17 amino acids. The genomic DNA TCR beta CDR3 region underwent two rounds of multiplex PCR. Primers were specific to each TRBV and TRBJ gene in first-round PCR. TCRdb reprocessed the multiplex PCR reads via MiXCR and lists one record per CDR3 protein. There are around 20,000 distinct CDR3 sequences in the sample; around three fifths occur only once, and roughly 27% lies in the top ten. Peripheral venous blood was drawn in roughly 5.7-milliliter volumes, with a draw taken at each of two separate time points. General study points: Medians of about 10,000 versus 6,900 showed unique TCR clone counts falling after stereotactic body radiation therapy.

Judged by abundance, this clonotype is medium-sized (0.01 to 0.1%). Its antigen is as yet unknown. The source material was PBMCs, sampled before or after stereotactic body radiation therapy (not recorded which). The TCR originated in a donor over 45 with non-small cell lung cancer. The V call is TRBV7-8, the J call TRBJ1-2, with TRBD1 as a possible D gene (5 bases). The CDR3 spells CASSLTPGTYFNYGYTF. CDR3 DNA: TGTGCCAGCAGCTTAACCCCCGGGACGTATTTTAACTATGGCTACACCTTC.